This T cell receptor (beta chain) is from a study of blood T cell repertoires in COVID-19. Study details: Whether acute or convalescent, the COVID-19 samples came from the United States, Italy and Spain.

Data came from immunoSEQ multiplex PCR; TCRdb stores just in-frame clones and leaves some out. The data show under 400,000 clones, about 91% seen once. This clone was detected only a few times. V lost 4 bases and J lost 4, with 12 bases in between. The CDR3 consists of 15 residues. The V gene's germline CDR1 is SGHDT and CDR2 YYEEEE. The rearrangement links TRBV5-6 to TRBJ1-6; maybe TRBD1 (6 bases). This TCR came from a young woman with COVID-19, enrolled during active disease. The sample was peripheral blood. Here the CDR3 DNA reads TGTGCCAGCAGCCTCGAGACAGGATATAATTCACCCCTCCACTTT. Its protein is CASSLETGYNSPLHF.